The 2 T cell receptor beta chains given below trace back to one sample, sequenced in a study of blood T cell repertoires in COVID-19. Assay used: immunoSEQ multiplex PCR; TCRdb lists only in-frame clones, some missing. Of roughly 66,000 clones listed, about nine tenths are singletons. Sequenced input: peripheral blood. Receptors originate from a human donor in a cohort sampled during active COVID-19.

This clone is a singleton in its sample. CDR3 sequence reads: CASSEGLAGVGEQYF. DNA of the CDR3: TGTGCCAGCAGTGAAGGACTAGCTGGTGTCGGCGAGCAGTACTTC. The V call is TRBV2, the J call TRBJ2-7; 7 bases agree with TRBD2. Per the germline V gene, CDR1 is SNHLY and CDR2 is FYNNEI. This CDR3 is built from 15 residues. The V segment lost 1 base and the J segment 6 bases; nucleotides outside the gene matches: 9.

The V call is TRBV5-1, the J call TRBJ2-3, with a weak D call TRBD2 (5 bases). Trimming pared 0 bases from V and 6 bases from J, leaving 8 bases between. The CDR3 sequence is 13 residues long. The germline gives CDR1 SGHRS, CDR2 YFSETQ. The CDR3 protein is CASSLGERDTQYF. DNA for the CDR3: TGCGCCAGCAGCTTGGGGGAGCGGGATACGCAGTATTTT.